The clone carrying this T cell receptor beta chain was found many times. What it binds is unknown. Time point denoted: newly diagnosed GD, antithyroid drugs for less than 3 months. The TCR library was made from RNA extracted from PBMCs. This entry belongs to a study of regulatory T cells in long-lasting Graves disease. Both iRepertoire HTBI primers and Arm-PCR of CDR3 regions were used to build the TCR beta libraries. TCRdb called the multiplex PCR reads again in MiXCR, with one record for every CDR3 protein. The data hold 500,000 or so distinct CDR3 sequences, with 14% observed a single time. Germline CDR1 and CDR2: MDHEN and SYDVKM. The CDR3 extends over 20 amino acids. The J segment lost 2 bases and the V segment lost 1 base, leaving 14 bases of the junction unmatched. Study-level findings and limits: Persistent Graves' patients showed reduced TCR diversity versus newly diagnosed patients.

A further study also used this sample, focusing on T cells in Graves' hyperthyroidism and ophthalmopathy.

This sequence originates from a woman in her forties or fifties with Graves disease. The source material was peripheral blood mononuclear cells (PBMCs), sampled at new diagnosis, from a patient treated with antithyroid drugs. This chain uses TRBV28 with TRBJ2-3; 11 nucleotides agree with TRBD2. DNA for the CDR3: TGTGCCAGCAGTTTATCAATCGGGCTAGCGGGAGGATTACCCACAGATACGCAGTATTTT. Its translation: CASSLSIGLAGGLPTDTQYF.